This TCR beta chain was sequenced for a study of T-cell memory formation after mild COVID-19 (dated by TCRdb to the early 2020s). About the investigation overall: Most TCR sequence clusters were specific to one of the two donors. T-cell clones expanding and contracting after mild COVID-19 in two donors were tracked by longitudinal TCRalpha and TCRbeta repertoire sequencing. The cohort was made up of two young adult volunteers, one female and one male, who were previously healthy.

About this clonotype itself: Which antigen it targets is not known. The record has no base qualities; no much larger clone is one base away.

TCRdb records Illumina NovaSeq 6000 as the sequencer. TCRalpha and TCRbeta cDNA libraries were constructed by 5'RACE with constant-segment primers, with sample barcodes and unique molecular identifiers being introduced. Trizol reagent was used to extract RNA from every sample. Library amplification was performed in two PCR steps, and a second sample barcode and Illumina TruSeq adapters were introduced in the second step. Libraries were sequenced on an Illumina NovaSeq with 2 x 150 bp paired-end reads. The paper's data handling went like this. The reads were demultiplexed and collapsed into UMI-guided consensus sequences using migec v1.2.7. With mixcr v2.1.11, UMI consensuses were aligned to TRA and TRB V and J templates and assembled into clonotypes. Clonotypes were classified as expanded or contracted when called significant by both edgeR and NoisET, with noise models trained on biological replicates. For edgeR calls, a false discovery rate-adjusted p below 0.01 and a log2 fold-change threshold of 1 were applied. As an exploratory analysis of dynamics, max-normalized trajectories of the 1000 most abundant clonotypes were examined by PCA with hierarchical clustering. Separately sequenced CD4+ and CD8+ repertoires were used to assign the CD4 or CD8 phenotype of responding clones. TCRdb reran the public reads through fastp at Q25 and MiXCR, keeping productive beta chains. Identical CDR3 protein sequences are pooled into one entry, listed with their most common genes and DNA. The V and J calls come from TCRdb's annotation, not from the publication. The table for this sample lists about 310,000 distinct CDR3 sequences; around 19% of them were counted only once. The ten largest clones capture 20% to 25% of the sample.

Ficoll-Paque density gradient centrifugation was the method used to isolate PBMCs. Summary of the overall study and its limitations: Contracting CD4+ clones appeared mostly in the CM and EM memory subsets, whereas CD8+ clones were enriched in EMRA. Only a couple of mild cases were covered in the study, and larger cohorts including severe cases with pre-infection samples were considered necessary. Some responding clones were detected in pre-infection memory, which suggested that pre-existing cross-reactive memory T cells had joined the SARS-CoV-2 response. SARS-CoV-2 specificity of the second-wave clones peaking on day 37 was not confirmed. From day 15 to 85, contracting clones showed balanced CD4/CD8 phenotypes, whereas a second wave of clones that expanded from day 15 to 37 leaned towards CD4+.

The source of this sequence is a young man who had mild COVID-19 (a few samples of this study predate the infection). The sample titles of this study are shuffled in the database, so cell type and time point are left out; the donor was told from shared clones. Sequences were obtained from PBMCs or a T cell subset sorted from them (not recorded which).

The CDR3 region: CASSPSILAGGIDTQYF. Read as DNA, the sequence is TGTGCCAGCAGCCCCAGCATACTAGCGGGGGGGATCGATACGCAGTATTTT. The chain employs TRBV7-3 and TRBJ2-3, and 13 junction bases match TRBD2. Ends trimmed: V by 5 bases, J by 6 bases; bases unmatched to a gene: 11. For CDR1 and CDR2, the germline V gene lists SGHTA and FQGTGA. The CDR3 has 17 amino acids, counting the end cysteine and phenylalanine. Of all the DNA, just the CDR3 is kept, 51 bases in frame from base 1.